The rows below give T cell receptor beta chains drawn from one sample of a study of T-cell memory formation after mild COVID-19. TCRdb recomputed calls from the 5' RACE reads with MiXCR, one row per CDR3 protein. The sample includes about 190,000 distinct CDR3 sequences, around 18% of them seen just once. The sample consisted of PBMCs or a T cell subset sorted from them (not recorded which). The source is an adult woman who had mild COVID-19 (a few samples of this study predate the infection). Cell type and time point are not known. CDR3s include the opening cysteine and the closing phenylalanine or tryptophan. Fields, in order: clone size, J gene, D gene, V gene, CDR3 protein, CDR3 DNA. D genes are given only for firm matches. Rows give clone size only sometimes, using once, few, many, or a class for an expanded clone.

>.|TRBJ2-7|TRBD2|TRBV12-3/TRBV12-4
CASGTSGYEQYF
TGTGCCAGCGGGACTAGCGGTTACGAGCAGTACTTC
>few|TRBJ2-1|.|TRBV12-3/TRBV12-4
CASSLNLLSNEQFF
TGTGCCAGCAGTTTAAACCTACTAAGCAATGAGCAGTTCTTC
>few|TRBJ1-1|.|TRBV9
CASSVEGGRIEAFF
TGTGCCAGCAGCGTAGAGGGAGGGAGGATTGAAGCTTTCTTT
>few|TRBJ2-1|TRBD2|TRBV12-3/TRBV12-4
CASSSLAGSYNEQFF
TGTGCCAGCAGTTCTCTAGCGGGCTCCTACAATGAGCAGTTCTTC
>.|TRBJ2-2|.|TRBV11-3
CASSLEGAGELFF
TGTGCCAGCAGCTTAGAAGGGGCCGGGGAGCTGTTTTTT
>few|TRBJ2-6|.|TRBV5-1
CASSFPRSGANVLTF
TGCGCCAGCAGCTTCCCACGCTCTGGGGCCAACGTCCTGACTTTC
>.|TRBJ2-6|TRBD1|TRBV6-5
CASSYSPPTGGGSSGANVLTF
TGTGCCAGCAGTTACTCGCCCCCCACAGGGGGCGGTAGCTCTGGGGCCAACGTCCTGACTTTC
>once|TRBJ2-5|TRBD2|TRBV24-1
CATSAYNLGAGAQETQYF
TGTGCCACCAGTGCTTATAATCTGGGAGCGGGAGCCCAAGAGACCCAGTACTTC
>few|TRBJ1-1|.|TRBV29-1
CSVSVGRGTEAFF
TGCAGCGTTTCTGTAGGGCGGGGCACTGAAGCTTTCTTT
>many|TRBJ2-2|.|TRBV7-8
CASSLGLNTGELFF
TGTGCCAGCAGCCTGGGACTTAACACCGGGGAGCTGTTTTTT
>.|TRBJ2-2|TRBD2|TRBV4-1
CASSQGTSGTGELFF
TGCGCCAGCAGCCAAGGGACTAGTGGAACCGGGGAGCTGTTTTTT
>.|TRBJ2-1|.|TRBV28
CASSRRRDEQFF
TGTGCCAGCAGCCGTCGGAGGGATGAGCAGTTCTTC
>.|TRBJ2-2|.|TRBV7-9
CASSPLQGAGELFF
TGTGCCAGCAGCCCGCTCCAAGGGGCCGGGGAGCTGTTTTTT
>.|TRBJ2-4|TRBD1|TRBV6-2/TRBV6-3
CASSWPGGANIQYF
TGTGCCAGCAGTTGGCCAGGGGGCGCAAACATTCAGTACTTC
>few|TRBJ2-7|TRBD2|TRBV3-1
CASSQAAGGPYEQYF
TGTGCCAGCAGCCAAGCAGCGGGGGGGCCCTACGAGCAGTACTTC
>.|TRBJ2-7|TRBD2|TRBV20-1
CSARTSGRKSSEQYF
TGCAGTGCTAGGACTAGCGGGAGGAAAAGCTCCGAGCAGTACTTC
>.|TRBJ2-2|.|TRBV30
CAWSVARDTGELFF
TGTGCCTGGAGTGTTGCTAGGGACACCGGGGAGCTGTTTTTT
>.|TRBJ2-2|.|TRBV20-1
CSARDRRMGTGELFF
TGCAGTGCTAGAGATAGGAGGATGGGGACCGGGGAGCTGTTTTTT
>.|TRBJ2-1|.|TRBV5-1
CASSFAFIGASGNEQFF
TGCGCCAGCAGCTTCGCTTTTATCGGGGCATCTGGCAATGAGCAGTTCTTC
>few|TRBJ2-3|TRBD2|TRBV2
CASNQLADTDTQYF
TGTGCCAGCAATCAACTAGCGGACACAGATACGCAGTATTTT
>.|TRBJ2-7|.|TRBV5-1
CASSLIEGSFEQYF
TGCGCCAGCAGTTTGATCGAGGGATCGTTCGAGCAGTACTTC
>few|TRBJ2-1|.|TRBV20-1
CSARGGATSYNEQFF
TGCAGTGCTAGAGGCGGGGCTACCTCCTACAATGAGCAGTTCTTC
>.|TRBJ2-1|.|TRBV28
CASSLVVLEGNEQFF
TGTGCCAGCAGTTTAGTAGTCCTCGAAGGTAATGAGCAGTTCTTC
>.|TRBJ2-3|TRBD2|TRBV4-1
CASSQASSGTAQYF
TGCGCCAGCAGCCAAGCATCTAGCGGGACGGCGCAGTATTTT
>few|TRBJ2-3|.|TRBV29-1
CVGNTDTQYF
TGCGTTGGTAACACAGATACGCAGTATTTT
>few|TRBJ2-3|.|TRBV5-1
CASSPLALGTDTQYF
TGCGCCAGCAGCCCGCTGGCGTTGGGCACAGATACGCAGTATTTT
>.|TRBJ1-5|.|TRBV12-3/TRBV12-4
CASSRRTDDQPQHF
TGTGCCAGCAGTCGGAGGACGGATGATCAGCCCCAGCATTTT
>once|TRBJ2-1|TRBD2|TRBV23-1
CASSQSIGGWDNEQFF
TGCGCCAGCAGTCAATCAATCGGGGGGTGGGACAATGAGCAGTTCTTC
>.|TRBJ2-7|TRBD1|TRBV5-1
CASTGQGPYEQYF
TGCGCCAGCACGGGACAGGGTCCCTACGAGCAGTACTTC
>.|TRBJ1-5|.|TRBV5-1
CASSYGHPNQPQHF
TGCGCCAGCAGCTACGGACACCCCAATCAGCCCCAGCATTTT
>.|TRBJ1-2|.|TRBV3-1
CASSQDGLRTPYGYTF
TGTGCCAGCAGCCAAGATGGGTTGCGGACTCCATATGGCTACACCTTC
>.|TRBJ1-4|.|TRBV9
CASTRSPINEKLFF
TGTGCCAGCACCCGTTCCCCCATTAATGAAAAACTGTTTTTT
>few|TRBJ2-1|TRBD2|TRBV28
CASTTGTSAYNEQFF
TGTGCCAGCACCACCGGGACTAGTGCCTACAATGAGCAGTTCTTC
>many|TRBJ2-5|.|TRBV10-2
CASSVGGWGETQYF
TGCGCCAGCAGTGTGGGAGGATGGGGAGAGACCCAGTACTTC
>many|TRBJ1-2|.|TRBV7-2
CASSSLGGWYGYTF
TGTGCCAGCAGCTCCCTCGGGGGCTGGTATGGCTACACCTTC
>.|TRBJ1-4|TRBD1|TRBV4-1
CASSTDRGPANEKLFF
TGCGCCAGCAGCACTGACAGGGGGCCGGCTAATGAAAAACTGTTTTTT
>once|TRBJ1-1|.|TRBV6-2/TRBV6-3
CASSYSGWTYGSTEAFF
TGTGCCAGCAGTTACTCAGGTTGGACCTACGGGAGCACTGAAGCTTTCTTT
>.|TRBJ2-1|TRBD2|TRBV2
CASRFSGRSEQFF
TGTGCCAGCAGGTTTAGCGGGAGAAGTGAGCAGTTCTTC
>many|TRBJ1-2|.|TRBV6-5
CASSPDSNYGYTF
TGTGCCAGCAGCCCGGACAGTAACTATGGCTACACCTTC
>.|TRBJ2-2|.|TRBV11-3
CASSFMNTGELFF
TGTGCCAGCAGCTTTATGAACACCGGGGAGCTGTTTTTT
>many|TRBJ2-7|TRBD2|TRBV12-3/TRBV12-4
CASSPRTSGSYEQYF
TGTGCCAGCAGTCCCCGGACTAGCGGCTCCTACGAGCAGTACTTC
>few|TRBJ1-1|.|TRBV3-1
CASSPFGTGNTEAFF
TGTGCCAGCAGCCCCTTCGGGACCGGTAACACTGAAGCTTTCTTT
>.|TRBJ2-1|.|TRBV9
CASSVGGLRSYNEQFF
TGTGCCAGCAGCGTAGGAGGTCTCCGCTCCTACAATGAGCAGTTCTTC
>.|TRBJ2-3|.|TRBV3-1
CASSPWVAGNTDTQYF
TGTGCCAGCAGCCCCTGGGTGGCGGGGAACACAGATACGCAGTATTTT
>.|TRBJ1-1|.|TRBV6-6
CASTLTGRNTEAFF
TGTGCCAGCACTTTAACCGGACGGAACACTGAAGCTTTCTTT
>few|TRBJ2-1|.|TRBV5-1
CASRHIPGEDYNEQFF
TGCGCCAGCAGACATATACCAGGGGAGGATTACAATGAGCAGTTCTTC
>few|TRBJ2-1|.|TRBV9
CASSVTTGPYNEQFF
TGTGCCAGCAGCGTAACAACAGGGCCTTACAATGAGCAGTTCTTC
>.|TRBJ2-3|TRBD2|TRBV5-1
CASSLESSGGGTDTQYF
TGCGCCAGCAGCTTGGAGTCTAGCGGGGGGGGCACAGATACGCAGTATTTT
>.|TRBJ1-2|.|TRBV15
CATSRDPGVGGYTF
TGTGCCACCAGCAGAGATCCCGGGGTCGGTGGCTACACCTTC
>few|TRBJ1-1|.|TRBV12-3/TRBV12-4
CASRTGSEAFF
TGTGCCAGCAGGACGGGATCTGAAGCTTTCTTT
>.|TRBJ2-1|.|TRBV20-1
CSARSGHEQFF
TGCAGTGCTCGGAGCGGTCATGAGCAGTTCTTC
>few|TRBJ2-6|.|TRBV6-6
CASRIDASGANVLTF
TGTGCCAGCAGAATAGACGCCTCTGGGGCCAACGTCCTGACTTTC
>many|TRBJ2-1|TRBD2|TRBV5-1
CASSPTLSGGRDEQFF
TGCGCCAGCAGCCCCACCCTAAGCGGGGGGCGCGATGAGCAGTTCTTC
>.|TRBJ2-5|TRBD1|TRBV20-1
CSARKDRSKETQYF
TGCAGTGCTAGAAAGGACAGGTCGAAAGAGACCCAGTACTTC